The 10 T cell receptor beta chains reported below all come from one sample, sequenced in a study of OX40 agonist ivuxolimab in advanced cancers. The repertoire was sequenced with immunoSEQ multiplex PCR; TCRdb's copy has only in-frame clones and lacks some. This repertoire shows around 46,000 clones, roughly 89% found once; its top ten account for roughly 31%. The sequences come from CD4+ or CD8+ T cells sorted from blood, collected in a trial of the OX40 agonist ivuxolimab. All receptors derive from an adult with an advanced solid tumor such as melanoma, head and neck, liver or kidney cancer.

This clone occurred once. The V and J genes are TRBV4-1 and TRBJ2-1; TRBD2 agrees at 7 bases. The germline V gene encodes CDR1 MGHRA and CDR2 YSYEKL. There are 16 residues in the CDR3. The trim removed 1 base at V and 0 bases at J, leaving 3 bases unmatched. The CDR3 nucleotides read TGCGCCAGCAGCCAAGGTTGGGGGGGCTCCTACAATGAGCAGTTCTTC. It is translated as CASSQGWGGSYNEQFF.

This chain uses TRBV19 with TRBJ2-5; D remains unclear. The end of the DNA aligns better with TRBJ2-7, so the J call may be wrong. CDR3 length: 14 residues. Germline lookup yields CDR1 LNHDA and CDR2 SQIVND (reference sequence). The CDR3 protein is CASSPGKGYYEQYF. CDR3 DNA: TGTGCCAGTAGTCCCGGTAAGGGCTACTACGAGCAGTACTTC.

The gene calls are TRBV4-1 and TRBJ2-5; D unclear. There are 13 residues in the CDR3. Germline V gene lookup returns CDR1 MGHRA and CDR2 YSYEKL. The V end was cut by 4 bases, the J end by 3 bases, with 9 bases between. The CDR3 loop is CASSLGPKETQYF. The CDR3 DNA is TGCGCCAGCAGCCTGGGCCCTAAAGAGACCCAGTACTTC.

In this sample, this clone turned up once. CDR3 sequence (DNA): TGTGCCAGTAGTAAATGGACAGGGCAAGAGACCCAGTACTTC. This codes for CASSKWTGQETQYF. V and J are TRBV19 and TRBJ2-5; 8 nucleotides agree with TRBD1. The CDR3 sequence is 14 residues long. CDR1 is LNHDA, CDR2 SQIVND, per germline (reference sequence). Trimming took 4 bases from V and 2 from J; bases not matched to a gene: 3.

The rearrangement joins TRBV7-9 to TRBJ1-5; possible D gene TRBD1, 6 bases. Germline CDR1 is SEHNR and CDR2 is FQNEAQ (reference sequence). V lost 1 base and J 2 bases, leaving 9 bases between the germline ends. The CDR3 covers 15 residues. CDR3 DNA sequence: TGTGCCAGCAGCTTAGAAGCAGGGGGCAATCAGCCCCAGCATTTT. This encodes CASSLEAGGNQPQHF.

CDR3 in amino acids: CASRSGAGGIINYGYTF. CDR3 DNA sequence: TGCGCCAGCAGATCCGGGGCAGGCGGGATCATCAACTATGGCTACACCTTC. The V call is TRBV5-1, the J call TRBJ1-2; the D gene is possibly TRBD1 (5 bases). This CDR3 has 17 amino acids. Per germline, CDR1 SGHRS and CDR2 YFSETQ. Deletions cut 5 bases from V and 2 bases from J, with 22 bases between. The full variable domain, rest sourced from reference TRBV5-1 and TRBJ1-2, is KAGVTQTPRYLIKTRGQQVTLSCSPISGHRSVSWYQQTPGQGLQFLFEYFSETQRNKGNFPGRFSGRQFSNSRSEMNVSTLELGDSALYLCASRSGAGGIINYGYTFGSGTRLTVV.

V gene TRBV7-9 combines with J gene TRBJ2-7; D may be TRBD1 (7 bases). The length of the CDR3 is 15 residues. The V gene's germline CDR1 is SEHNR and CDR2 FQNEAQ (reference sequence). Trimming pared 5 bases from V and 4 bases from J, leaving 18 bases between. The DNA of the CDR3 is TGTGCCAGCAGCCCCAAGACAGGGAGGATATACGAGCAGTACTTC. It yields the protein CASSPKTGRIYEQYF.

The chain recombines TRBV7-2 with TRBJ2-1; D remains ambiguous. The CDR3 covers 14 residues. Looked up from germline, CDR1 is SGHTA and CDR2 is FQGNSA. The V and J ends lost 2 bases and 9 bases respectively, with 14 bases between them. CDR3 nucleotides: TGTGCCAGCAGCTTATCCCCCAGCGTCAGTGAGCAGTTCTTC. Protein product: CASSLSPSVSEQFF.

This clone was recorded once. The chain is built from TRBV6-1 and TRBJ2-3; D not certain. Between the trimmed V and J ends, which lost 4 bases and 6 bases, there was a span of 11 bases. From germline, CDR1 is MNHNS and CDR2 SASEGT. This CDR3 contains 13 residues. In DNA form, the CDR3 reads TGTGCCAGCAGTGTGTTGGGTTCCGATACGCAGTATTTT. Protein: CASSVLGSDTQYF.

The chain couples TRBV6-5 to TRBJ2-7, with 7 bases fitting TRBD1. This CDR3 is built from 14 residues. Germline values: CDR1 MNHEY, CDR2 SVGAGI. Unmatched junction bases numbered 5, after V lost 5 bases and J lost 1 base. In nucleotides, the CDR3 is TGTGCCAGCAGTCCAGGGACAGATTCCTACGAGCAGTACTTC. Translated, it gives CASSPGTDSYEQYF.